The TCR beta chain described here comes from a study of T cell repertoires in cytomegalovirus infection. Study context: Indications of both CMV infection and matching HLA type were provided by public TCR beta signatures.

This clonotype has just a few counts. What it recognizes is unknown. General study findings and limits: The response measured ex vivo was dominated by TCR beta clonotypes (HLA-C-restricted and CMV-specific). People with CMV and the relevant HLA were identified by cumulative public TCR beta family frequency.

Each CDR3 protein gets one entry after TCRdb re-called the reads with MiXCR. Among around 490,000 distinct CDR3 sequences listed, approximately 25% were seen once. V was cut by 5 bases and J by 2 bases, with 16 bases left in between. The CDR3 is 16 residues long. CDR1 and CDR2 (germline): MNHNS, SASEGT. This clonotype originated in a human donor in good health (CMV status not recorded). Some clones in this sample may be carry-over from other donors' samples. Specimen: PBMCs. The V and J genes are TRBV6-1 and TRBJ2-1; possibly TRBD1 or TRBD2 for D (5 bases each). CDR3 sequence reads: CASSTGRSPAYNEQFF. The CDR3 region has the DNA TGTGCCAGCAGTACGGGGCGGAGCCCGGCCTACAATGAGCAGTTCTTC.